This T cell receptor beta chain was recovered during a study of T cell repertoires in cytomegalovirus infection (dated by TCRdb to the late 2010s). For the study in its entirety: The peptide stimulations were aimed at well-studied HLA-B-restricted epitopes as well as recently identified HLA-C-restricted CMV epitopes, whose presentation resists viral immunomodulation. Because public TCR beta signatures pointed to carriage of CMV infection together with the matching HLA type, the HLA type of each donor mattered for the analysis. What the research found in general, with its limitations: Carriers of CMV infection plus the relevant HLA type were discriminated by the cumulative frequency of public TCR beta family members in the study cohort and in an independent approximately 360-donor cohort. In the ex vivo response, HLA-C-restricted CMV-specific TCR beta clonotypes were dominant, and in two of eight donors the single most frequent clonotype came from this HLA-C-restricted group.

The sample's treatment or condition label is to be understood as: in vitro stimulation with specific CMV peptide epitopes to enrich CMV-specific T cells. V was cut back by 2 bases and J by 4 bases, leaving a gap of 12 bases between them. There are 15 amino acids in the CDR3, from cysteine to phenylalanine inclusive. Just the 45-base CDR3 DNA is kept, in frame starting at base 1. The germline V gene (reference sequence) specifies MNHEY as CDR1 and SMNVEV as CDR2. The sequencer listed for this sample is Illumina HiSeq 1500. The public reads were run again by TCRdb, first through fastp at Q25 and then through MiXCR, and only productive beta chains were kept. Identical CDR3 protein sequences are pooled into one entry, listed with their most common genes and DNA. A total of 700,000 to 950,000 distinct CDR3 sequences appear in this sample, about 31% of them only once. The ten largest clones add up to over 10% of the sample.

About this clonotype: Its antigen target is currently unknown. Within one base of it there is no much larger clone, and no base qualities were kept.

The sequence came from a human donor in good health (CMV status not recorded). Some clones in this sample may be carry-over from other donors' samples. The input for sequencing was cultured CD8+ T cells from PBMCs, taken from culture after CMV antigen stimulation. Recombination connected TRBV27 to TRBJ2-1; a tentative D call is TRBD2 (5 bases match). The CDR3: CASSLTNTGYNEQFF. In nucleotide form, the sequence is TGTGCCAGCAGTTTAACCAATACGGGATACAATGAGCAGTTCTTC.